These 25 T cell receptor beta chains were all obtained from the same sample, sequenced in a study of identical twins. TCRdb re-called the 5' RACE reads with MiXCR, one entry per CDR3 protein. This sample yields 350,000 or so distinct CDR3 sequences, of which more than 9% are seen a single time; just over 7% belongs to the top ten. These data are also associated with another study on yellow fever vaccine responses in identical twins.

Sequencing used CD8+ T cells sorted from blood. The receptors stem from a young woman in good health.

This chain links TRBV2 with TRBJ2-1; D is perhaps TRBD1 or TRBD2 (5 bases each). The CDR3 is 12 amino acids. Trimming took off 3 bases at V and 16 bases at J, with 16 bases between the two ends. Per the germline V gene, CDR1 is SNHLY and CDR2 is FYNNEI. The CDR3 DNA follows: TGTGCCAGCAGTGAGTTCGGGACCCACTACTTCTTC. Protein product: CASSEFGTHYFF.

The CDR3 reads CSVEGRGRNNEQFF. CDR3 DNA: TGCAGCGTTGAGGGTCGCGGGAGGAACAATGAGCAGTTCTTC. This chain uses TRBV29-1 with TRBJ2-1, with 8 bases lining up with TRBD2. Germline assignment: CDR1 SQVTM and CDR2 ANQGSEA. The CDR3 contains 14 residues. The junction had 6 bases not matched to a gene; V was cut back by 3 bases and J by 5 bases.

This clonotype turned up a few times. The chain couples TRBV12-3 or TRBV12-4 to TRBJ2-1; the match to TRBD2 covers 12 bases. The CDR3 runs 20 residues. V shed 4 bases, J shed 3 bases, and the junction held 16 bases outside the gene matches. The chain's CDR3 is CASSSLTSGSEGRNYNEQFF. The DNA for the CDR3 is TGTGCCAGCAGTTCCCTGACTAGCGGGAGTGAAGGGAGGAACTACAATGAGCAGTTCTTC.

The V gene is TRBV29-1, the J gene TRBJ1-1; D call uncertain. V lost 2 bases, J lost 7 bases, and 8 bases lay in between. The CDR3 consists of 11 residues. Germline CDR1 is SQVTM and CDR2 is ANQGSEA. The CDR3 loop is CSVELDLEAFF. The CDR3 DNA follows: TGCAGCGTTGAATTGGACCTTGAAGCTTTCTTT.

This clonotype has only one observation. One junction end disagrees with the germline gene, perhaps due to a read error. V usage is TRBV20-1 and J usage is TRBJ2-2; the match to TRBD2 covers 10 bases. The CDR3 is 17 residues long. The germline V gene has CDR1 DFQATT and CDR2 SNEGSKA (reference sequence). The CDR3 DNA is TGCTGTGCCCGAAAGCGGGGGGGCCACTTGAACACCGGGGAGCTGTTTTTT. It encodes CCARKRGGHLNTGELFF.

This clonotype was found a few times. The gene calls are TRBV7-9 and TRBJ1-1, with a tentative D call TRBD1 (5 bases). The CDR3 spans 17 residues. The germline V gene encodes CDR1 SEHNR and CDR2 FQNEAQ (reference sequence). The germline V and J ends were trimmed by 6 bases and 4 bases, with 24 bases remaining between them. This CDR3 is CASSTLEGRTGGTEAFF. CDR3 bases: TGTGCCAGCAGTACACTTGAGGGACGGACCGGGGGCACTGAAGCTTTCTTT.

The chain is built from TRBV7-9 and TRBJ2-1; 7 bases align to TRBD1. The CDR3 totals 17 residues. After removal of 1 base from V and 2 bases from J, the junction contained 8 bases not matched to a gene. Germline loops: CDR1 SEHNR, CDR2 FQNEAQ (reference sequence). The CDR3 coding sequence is TGTGCCAGCAGCTTAGGCCGGGACAGCCCGGCCTACAATGAGCAGTTCTTC. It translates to CASSLGRDSPAYNEQFF.

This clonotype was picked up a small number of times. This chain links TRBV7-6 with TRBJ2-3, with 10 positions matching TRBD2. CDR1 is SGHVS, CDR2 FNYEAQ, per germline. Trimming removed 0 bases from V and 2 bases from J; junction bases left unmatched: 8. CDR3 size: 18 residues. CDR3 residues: CASSLAGTSAGSTDTQYF. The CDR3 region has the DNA TGTGCCAGCAGCTTAGCAGGGACTAGCGCAGGGTCCACAGATACGCAGTATTTT.

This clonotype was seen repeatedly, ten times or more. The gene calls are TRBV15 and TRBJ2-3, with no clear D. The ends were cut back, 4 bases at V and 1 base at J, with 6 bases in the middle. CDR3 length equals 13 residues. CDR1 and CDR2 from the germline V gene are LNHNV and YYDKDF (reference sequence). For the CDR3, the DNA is TGTGCCACCAGCATTGGGGGCACAGATACGCAGTATTTT. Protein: CATSIGGTDTQYF.

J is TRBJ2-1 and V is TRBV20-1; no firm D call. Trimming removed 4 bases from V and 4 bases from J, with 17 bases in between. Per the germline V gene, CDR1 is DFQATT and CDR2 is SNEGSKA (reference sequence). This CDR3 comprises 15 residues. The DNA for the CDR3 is TGCAGTGCTACAGATTTTGGTAGAACATACAATGAGCAGTTCTTC. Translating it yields CSATDFGRTYNEQFF.

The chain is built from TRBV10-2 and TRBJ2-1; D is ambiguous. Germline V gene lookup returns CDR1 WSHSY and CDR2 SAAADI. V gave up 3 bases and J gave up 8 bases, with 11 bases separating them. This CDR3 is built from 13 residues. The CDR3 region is CASSDFNFDEQFF. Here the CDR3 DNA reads TGCGCCAGCAGTGATTTCAACTTTGATGAGCAGTTCTTC.

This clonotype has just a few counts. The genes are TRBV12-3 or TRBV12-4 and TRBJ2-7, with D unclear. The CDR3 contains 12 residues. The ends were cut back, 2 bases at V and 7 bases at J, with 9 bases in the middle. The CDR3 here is CASSLTNSEQYF. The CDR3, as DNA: TGTGCCAGCAGTTTAACTAACTCTGAGCAGTACTTC.

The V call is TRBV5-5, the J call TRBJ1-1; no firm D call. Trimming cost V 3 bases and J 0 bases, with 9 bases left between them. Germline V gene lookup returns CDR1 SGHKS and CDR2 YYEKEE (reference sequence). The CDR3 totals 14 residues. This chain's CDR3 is CASSSRGMNTEAFF. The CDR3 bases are TGTGCCAGCAGCTCCCGGGGTATGAACACTGAAGCTTTCTTT.

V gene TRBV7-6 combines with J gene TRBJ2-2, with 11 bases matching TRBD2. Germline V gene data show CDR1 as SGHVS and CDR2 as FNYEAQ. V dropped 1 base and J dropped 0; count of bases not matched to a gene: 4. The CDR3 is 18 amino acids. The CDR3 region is CASSLGWGLAANTGELFF. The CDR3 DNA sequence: TGTGCCAGCAGCTTAGGGTGGGGACTAGCGGCGAACACCGGGGAGCTGTTTTTT.

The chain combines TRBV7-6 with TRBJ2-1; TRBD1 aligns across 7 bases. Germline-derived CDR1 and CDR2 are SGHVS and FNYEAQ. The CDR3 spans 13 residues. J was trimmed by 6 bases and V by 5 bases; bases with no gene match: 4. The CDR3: CASSLRGLNEQFF. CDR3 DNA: TGTGCCAGCAGCCTAAGGGGGCTCAATGAGCAGTTCTTC.

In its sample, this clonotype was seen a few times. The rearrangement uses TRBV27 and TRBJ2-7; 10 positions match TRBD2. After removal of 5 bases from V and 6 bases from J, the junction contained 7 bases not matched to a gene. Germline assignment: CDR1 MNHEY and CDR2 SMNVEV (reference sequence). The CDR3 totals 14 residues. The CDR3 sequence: CASSAGLATGEQYV. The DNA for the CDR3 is TGTGCCAGCAGTGCGGGACTAGCGACTGGCGAGCAGTACGTC.

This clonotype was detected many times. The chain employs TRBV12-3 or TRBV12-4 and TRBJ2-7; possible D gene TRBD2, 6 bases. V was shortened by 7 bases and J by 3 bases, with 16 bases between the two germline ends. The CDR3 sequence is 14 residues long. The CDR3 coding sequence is TGTGCCAGCAATCACGGGGGTCCTTACTACGAGCAGTACGTC. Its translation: CASNHGGPYYEQYV.

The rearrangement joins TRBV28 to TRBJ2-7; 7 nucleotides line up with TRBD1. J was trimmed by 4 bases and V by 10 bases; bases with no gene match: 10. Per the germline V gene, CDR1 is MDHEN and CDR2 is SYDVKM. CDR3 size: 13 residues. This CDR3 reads CATNRGPQYEQYF. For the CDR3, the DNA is TGTGCCACCAACAGGGGTCCCCAGTACGAGCAGTACTTC.

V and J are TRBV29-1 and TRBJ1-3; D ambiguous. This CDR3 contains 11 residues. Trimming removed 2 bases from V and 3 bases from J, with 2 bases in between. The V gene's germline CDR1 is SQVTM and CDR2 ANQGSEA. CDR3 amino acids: CSVEHGNTIYF. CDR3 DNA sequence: TGCAGCGTTGAACATGGAAACACCATATATTTT.

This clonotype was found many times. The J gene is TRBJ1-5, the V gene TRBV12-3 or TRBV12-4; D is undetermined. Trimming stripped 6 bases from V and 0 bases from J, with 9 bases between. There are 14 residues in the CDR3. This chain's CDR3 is CASSSRDSNQPQHF. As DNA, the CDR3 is TGTGCCAGCAGCTCCCGGGATAGCAATCAGCCCCAGCATTTT.

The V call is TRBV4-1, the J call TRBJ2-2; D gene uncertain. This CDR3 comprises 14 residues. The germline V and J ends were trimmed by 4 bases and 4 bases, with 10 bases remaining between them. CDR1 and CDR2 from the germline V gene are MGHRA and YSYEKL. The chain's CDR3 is CASSPPFRTGELFF. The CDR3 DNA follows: TGCGCCAGCAGCCCCCCCTTCCGCACCGGGGAGCTGTTTTTT.

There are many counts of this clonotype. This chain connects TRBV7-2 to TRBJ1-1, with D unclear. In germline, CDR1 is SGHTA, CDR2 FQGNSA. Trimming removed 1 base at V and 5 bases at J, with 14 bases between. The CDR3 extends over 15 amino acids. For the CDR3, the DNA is TGTGCCAGCAGCTTAGAGGCCGGCGGATGGACTGAAGCTTTCTTT. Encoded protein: CASSLEAGGWTEAFF.

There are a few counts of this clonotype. The CDR3 reads CASSLDLGGIQYF. As DNA, the CDR3 is TGTGCCAGCAGCTTAGACCTTGGGGGCATTCAGTACTTC. V gene TRBV7-2 combines with J gene TRBJ2-4; the D gene could be TRBD1 or TRBD2 (5 bases each). Trimming shortened V by 1 base and J by 9 bases, and 10 bases separated the two germline ends. Germline values: CDR1 SGHTA, CDR2 FQGNSA. The CDR3 is 13 residues long.

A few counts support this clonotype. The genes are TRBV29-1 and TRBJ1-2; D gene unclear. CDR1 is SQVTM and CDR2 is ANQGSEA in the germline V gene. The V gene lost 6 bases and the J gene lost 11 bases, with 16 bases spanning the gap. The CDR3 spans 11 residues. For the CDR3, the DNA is TGCAGCGTCCCTGCGGCGGGCGGGTACACCTTC. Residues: CSVPAAGGYTF.

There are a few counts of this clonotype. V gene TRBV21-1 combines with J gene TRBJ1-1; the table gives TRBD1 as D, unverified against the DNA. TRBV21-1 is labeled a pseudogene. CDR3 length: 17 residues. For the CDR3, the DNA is TGTGCCAGCAGCAAAGAAGTGGGCAGGGGCCCGAACACTGAAGCTTTCTTT. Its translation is CASSKEVGRGPNTEAFF.